The 30 T cell receptor beta chains below come from one sample, sequenced in a study of blood T cell repertoires in COVID-19. TCRdb's table, derived via immunoSEQ multiplex PCR, lists solely in-frame clones and lacks some. The profile shows 250,000 to 350,000 clones, approximately 88% of them singletons. The sequencing input was peripheral blood. The receptors originated from a human donor with COVID-19, enrolled during active disease. The donor label of this sample is uncertain.

The chain recombines TRBV4-1 with TRBJ1-2, with TRBD1 matching over 7 bases. V trimming: 0 bases; J trimming: 4 bases; junction bases outside the gene matches: 8. CDR1 MGHRA and CDR2 YSYEKL come from the germline V gene. This CDR3 spans 16 amino acids. CDR3 in amino acids: CASSQDGTVFSYGYTF. The DNA of the CDR3 is TGCGCCAGCAGCCAAGACGGGACAGTTTTTTCCTATGGCTACACCTTC.

The chain uses TRBV9 and TRBJ1-3, with D tentatively TRBD1 (6 bases). Germline V gene data show CDR1 as SGDLS and CDR2 as YYNGEE. Trimming pared 3 bases from V and 0 bases from J, leaving 10 bases between. The CDR3 runs 15 residues. CDR3 DNA sequence: TGTGCCAGCAGCGCCCGACAGGTCTCTGGAAACACCATATATTTT. Amino acid sequence: CASSARQVSGNTIYF.

The chain employs TRBV5-1 and TRBJ1-3; 7 bases line up with TRBD1. The CDR3 runs 15 residues. The trim removed 1 base at V and 4 bases at J, leaving 5 bases unmatched. The germline gives CDR1 SGHRS, CDR2 YFSETQ. The CDR3 coding sequence is TGCGCCAGCAGCTTGACCGGGACAGAGGGAAACACCATATATTTT. This gives the protein CASSLTGTEGNTIYF.

This clone was seen a few times. The chain is built from TRBV5-1 and TRBJ2-2; unclear D gene. V gave up 0 bases and J gave up 3 bases, with 9 bases separating them. Germline-derived CDR1 and CDR2 are SGHRS and YFSETQ. This CDR3 spans 15 amino acids. The DNA for the CDR3 is TGCGCCAGCAGCTTGGATCGGGTGGACACCGGGGAGCTGTTTTTT. Encoded protein: CASSLDRVDTGELFF.

The J gene is TRBJ2-3, the V gene TRBV18, with 7 positions matching TRBD2. Per the germline V gene, CDR1 is KGHSH and CDR2 is LQKENI. The CDR3 totals 19 residues. The ends lost 5 bases at V and 5 bases at J; junction bases unmatched: 22. The CDR3 nucleotides are TGTGCCAGCTCAAGCTCGCCGAGTCGTCGAGCGGGAAAAGGAGATACGCAGTATTTT. Translating it yields CASSSSPSRRAGKGDTQYF.

The chain employs TRBV4-3 and TRBJ1-2, with D tentatively TRBD1 (5 bases). This CDR3 has 15 amino acids. Germline loops: CDR1 LGHNA, CDR2 YSLEER. Trimming pared 4 bases from V and 6 bases from J, leaving 18 bases between. The CDR3 reads CASSLGGGDGDGYTF. The CDR3 DNA follows: TGCGCCAGCAGCCTGGGGGGAGGGGACGGGGATGGCTACACCTTC.

This chain uses TRBV19 with TRBJ1-5; D is undetermined. V lost 6 bases, J lost 4 bases, and 19 bases lay in between. The germline V gene has CDR1 LNHDA and CDR2 SQIVND (reference sequence). This CDR3 is built from 16 residues. The CDR3 loop is CASRIRPREQNQPQHF. CDR3 bases: TGTGCCAGTAGGATTAGACCAAGGGAGCAAAATCAGCCCCAGCATTTT.

This rearrangement joins TRBV28 to TRBJ2-1; 11 positions match TRBD2. V lost 7 bases, J lost 6 bases, and 17 bases stayed unmatched. Germline CDR1 is MDHEN and CDR2 is SYDVKM. CDR3 length: 18 residues. This chain's CDR3 is CASTRFAGLAGGGNEQFF. The DNA of the CDR3 is TGTGCCAGCACCCGATTCGCGGGGCTAGCGGGAGGTGGCAATGAGCAGTTCTTC.

The chain joins TRBV30 to TRBJ1-2, with unresolved D. Per the germline V gene, CDR1 is GTSNPN and CDR2 is SVGIG (reference sequence). The CDR3 is 13 residues long. Trimming took 0 bases from V and 5 from J, leaving 10 bases between them. DNA of the CDR3: TGTGCCTGGAGTGTCGGAGGAGAATATGGCTACACCTTC. Amino acids: CAWSVGGEYGYTF.

The genes are TRBV6-2 or TRBV6-3 and TRBJ2-1; D perhaps matches TRBD2 (5 bases). CDR3 length equals 18 residues. Trimming removed 6 bases from V and 0 bases from J, with 21 bases in between. CDR1 and CDR2 from the germline V gene are MNHEY and SVGEGT. DNA of the CDR3: TGTGCCAGCAGGCCTTACGGCGCTAGCCGAAGCTCCTACAATGAGCAGTTCTTC. Its translation: CASRPYGASRSSYNEQFF.

This clone was picked up many times. The same CDR3 also results from other DNA sequences found in this sample. The genes are TRBV7-9 and TRBJ1-3; 7 bases agree with TRBD1. The CDR3 spans 15 residues. V was pared by 1 base and J by 0 bases, with 0 bases of the junction left unmatched. Germline V gives CDR1 SEHNR, CDR2 FQNEAQ (reference sequence). CDR3 amino acids: CASSLGQGSGNTIYF. CDR3 bases: TGTGCCAGCAGCTTAGGACAGGGCTCTGGAAACACCATATATTTT. The entire variable domain, with the rest obtained from reference TRBV7-9 and TRBJ1-3, is as follows: DTGVSQNPRHKITKRGQNVTFRCDPISEHNRLYWYRQTLGQGPEFLTYFQNEAQLEKSRLLSDRFSAERPKGSFSTLEIQRTEQGDSAMYLCASSLGQGSGNTIYFGEGSWLTVV.

This clone has more than one count but fewer than ten. The chain links TRBV6-1 to TRBJ1-5; maybe TRBD1 (6 bases). The germline V gene has CDR1 MNHNS and CDR2 SASEGT. V was clipped by 3 bases and J by 4 bases, with 19 bases between them. The CDR3 is 17 residues long. The CDR3 region has the DNA TGTGCCAGCAGTGAGGCTGGCAGGGGTCCCGAAAATCAGCCCCAGCATTTT. Encoded protein: CASSEAGRGPENQPQHF.

The chain employs TRBV19 and TRBJ1-4; D perhaps matches TRBD1 (5 bases). V was pared by 3 bases and J by 6 bases, with 14 bases between. The CDR3 has 15 amino acids. Germline lookup yields CDR1 LNHDA and CDR2 SQIVND (reference sequence). The CDR3 region has the DNA TGTGCCAGTAGTATTTCGGTTGGACAACATGAAAAACTGTTTTTT. It is translated as CASSISVGQHEKLFF.

This chain links TRBV24-1 with TRBJ1-4; 12 bases line up with TRBD1. The CDR3 contains 17 residues. Germline values: CDR1 KGHDR, CDR2 SFDVKD. The junction had 9 bases not matched to a gene; V was cut back by 3 bases and J by 8 bases. CDR3 DNA: TGTGCCACCAGTGATCCCAGGGACAGGGGGCGAAGGGAAAAACTGTTTTTT. This encodes CATSDPRDRGRREKLFF.

The V call is TRBV18, the J call TRBJ2-5; 9 positions agree with TRBD2. The CDR3 extends over 17 amino acids. The germline CDR1 and CDR2 sequences are KGHSH and LQKENI. The V gene end was trimmed by 0 bases and the J gene end by 0 bases; junction bases not matched to a gene: 5. The DNA of the CDR3 is TGTGCCAGCTCACCACCATCCGCGGGAGGGGACCAAGAGACCCAGTACTTC. This translates into CASSPPSAGGDQETQYF.

This chain connects TRBV29-1 to TRBJ2-2, with D possibly TRBD1 on 6 matching bases. The V gene lost 7 bases and the J gene lost 1 base, with 10 bases spanning the gap. This CDR3 contains 13 residues. Per the germline V gene, CDR1 is SQVTM and CDR2 is ANQGSEA. CDR3 nucleotides: TGCAGCGCCAGGACAGAGAACACCGGGGAGCTGTTTTTT. It is translated as CSARTENTGELFF.

The V gene is TRBV5-1, the J gene TRBJ1-1; tentatively, D is TRBD1 (5 bases). Germline assignment: CDR1 SGHRS and CDR2 YFSETQ. Trimming left V 4 bases short and J 6 bases short, with 13 bases between. CDR3 length equals 13 residues. CDR3 sequence (DNA): TGCGCCAGCAGCCCGGTCGGGGGACCTGAAGCTTTCTTT. Translating gives CASSPVGGPEAFF.

V is TRBV27 and J is TRBJ2-7, with a weak D call TRBD1 (6 bases). V lost 4 bases, J lost 0 bases, and 13 bases lay in between. The CDR3 runs to 15 residues. Germline V gene lookup returns CDR1 MNHEY and CDR2 SMNVEV (reference sequence). The CDR3 bases are TGTGCCAGCAGTTCGCCCAGGGGACCCTCCTACGAGCAGTACTTC. It specifies CASSSPRGPSYEQYF.

The chain recombines TRBV7-2 with TRBJ2-2, with D unresolved. From germline, CDR1 is SGHTA and CDR2 FQGNSA. V was cut by 5 bases and J by 3 bases, with 16 bases left in between. The length of the CDR3 is 16 residues. The CDR3 loop is CASSPRASLDTGELFF. Written as DNA, the CDR3 is TGTGCCAGCAGCCCGAGAGCGAGTTTAGACACCGGGGAGCTGTTTTTT.

This clone was found a few times. DNA for the CDR3: TGCGCCAGCAGACAGAGCCAGGGAAAGCAAACTGAAGCTTTCTTT. It codes for CASRQSQGKQTEAFF. The rearrangement joins TRBV5-1 to TRBJ1-1; D possibly corresponds to TRBD1 (5 bases). The CDR3 has 15 residues. V lost 5 bases and J 5 bases, leaving 19 bases between the germline ends. The germline V gene encodes CDR1 SGHRS and CDR2 YFSETQ. Combining the CDR3 with reference TRBV5-1 and TRBJ1-1 gives the whole variable domain KAGVTQTPRYLIKTRGQQVTLSCSPISGHRSVSWYQQTPGQGLQFLFEYFSETQRNKGNFPGRFSGRQFSNSRSEMNVSTLELGDSALYLCASRQSQGKQTEAFFGQGTRLTVV.

The chain uses TRBV19 and TRBJ1-1, with D perhaps matching TRBD1 (5 bases). Germline CDR1 LNHDA, CDR2 SQIVND (reference sequence). Deletions cut 5 bases from V and 3 bases from J, with 13 bases between. This CDR3 is 14 amino acids long. The CDR3: CASSAQGLDTEAFF. The CDR3 nucleotides read TGTGCCAGTAGTGCTCAGGGCTTGGACACTGAAGCTTTCTTT.

The chain links TRBV5-1 to TRBJ2-3; tentatively, D is TRBD1 (5 bases). This CDR3 has 15 residues. The germline CDR1 and CDR2 sequences are SGHRS and YFSETQ. The V end was cut by 0 bases, the J end by 2 bases, with 10 bases between. As DNA, the CDR3 is TGCGCCAGCAGCTTGGATAGGGGTTACACAGATACGCAGTATTTT. Amino acid sequence: CASSLDRGYTDTQYF. The full variable domain, in which reference TRBV5-1 and TRBJ2-3 provide the parts outside the CDR3, is KAGVTQTPRYLIKTRGQQVTLSCSPISGHRSVSWYQQTPGQGLQFLFEYFSETQRNKGNFPGRFSGRQFSNSRSEMNVSTLELGDSALYLCASSLDRGYTDTQYFGPGTRLTVL.

This chain connects TRBV6-6 to TRBJ2-5, with 11 bases identical to TRBD2. J was trimmed by 1 base and V by 7 bases; bases with no gene match: 2. This CDR3 region has 14 residues. Per the germline V gene, CDR1 is MNHNY and CDR2 is SVGAGI (reference sequence). CDR3 residues: CASILAGGQETQYF. The CDR3 nucleotides are TGTGCCAGCATCCTAGCGGGAGGCCAAGAGACCCAGTACTTC.

The sample holds one count of this clone. The chain carries TRBV28 and TRBJ2-7; D perhaps matches TRBD2 (6 bases). CDR1 is MDHEN, CDR2 SYDVKM, per germline. The V and J ends lost 3 bases and 3 bases respectively, with 15 bases between them. This CDR3 region has 15 residues. The chain's CDR3 is CASSLLAGRIYEQYF. DNA of the CDR3: TGTGCCAGCAGTTTGCTGGCAGGGAGGATCTACGAGCAGTACTTC.

In its sample, this clone was seen a few times. The CDR3, as DNA: TGTGCCAGCAGCTTAGGTCCGAGGACCGGGGAGCTGTTTTTT. Translating gives CASSLGPRTGELFF. V gene TRBV11-2 combines with J gene TRBJ2-2; the D is unclear. Germline V gene data show CDR1 as SGHAT and CDR2 as FQNNGV. The CDR3 totals 14 residues. With 1 base removed from V and 5 bases from J, the gap between germline ends came to 8 bases.

This sequence joins TRBV15 and TRBJ2-1, with 15 bases aligning to TRBD2. J lost 8 bases, V lost 4 bases, and 3 bases had no gene match. Germline CDR1 is LNHNV and CDR2 is YYDKDF (reference sequence). CDR3 length: 15 amino acids. This CDR3 is CATSTGLAGGDEQFF. CDR3 bases: TGTGCCACCAGCACGGGACTAGCGGGAGGAGATGAGCAGTTCTTC.

The rearrangement uses TRBV6-6 and TRBJ2-4; D not resolved. Germline CDR1 is MNHNY and CDR2 is SVGAGI (reference sequence). Trimming removed 5 bases at V and 8 bases at J, with 7 bases between. The CDR3 runs to 11 residues. The CDR3 region is CASSPSHIQYF. In DNA, the CDR3 is TGTGCCAGCAGTCCCAGTCACATTCAGTACTTC.

This clone showed up just a few times. This rearrangement joins TRBV5-4 to TRBJ1-3; 8 bases agree with TRBD1. Looked up from germline, CDR1 is SGHNT and CDR2 is YYREEE (reference sequence). Trimming at V came to 4 bases and at J to 7 bases, leaving 4 bases not matched to a gene. The CDR3 consists of 13 residues. The CDR3 nucleotides read TGTGCCAGCAGCCAGGACAGGGTGAACACCATATATTTT. Translating gives CASSQDRVNTIYF.

The chain links TRBV7-8 to TRBJ2-1; 7 bases line up with TRBD2. The length of the CDR3 is 16 residues. V gave up 3 bases and J gave up 7 bases; unmatched junction bases: 12. CDR1 and CDR2 from the germline V gene are SGHVS and FQNEAQ. The CDR3 DNA follows: TGTGCCAGCAGCTTCGAGTTGGGCGGGAGCTCAAATGAGCAGTTCTTC. Translating gives CASSFELGGSSNEQFF. The full variable domain, rest sourced from reference TRBV7-8 and TRBJ2-1, is GAGVSQSPRYKVAKRGQDVALRCDPISGHVSLFWYQQALGQGPEFLTYFQNEAQLDKSGLPSDRFFAERPEGSVSTLKIQRTQQEDSAVYLCASSFELGGSSNEQFFGPGTRLTVL.

The J gene is TRBJ1-2, the V gene TRBV5-1; the match to TRBD1 covers 9 bases. CDR3 length: 14 amino acids. V was clipped by 3 bases and J by 4 bases; unmatched bases: 4. Looked up from germline, CDR1 is SGHRS and CDR2 is YFSETQ. CDR3 nucleotide sequence: TGCGCCAGCAGCTCGGGACAGGGAGTCTATGGCTACACCTTC. Encoded protein: CASSSGQGVYGYTF.